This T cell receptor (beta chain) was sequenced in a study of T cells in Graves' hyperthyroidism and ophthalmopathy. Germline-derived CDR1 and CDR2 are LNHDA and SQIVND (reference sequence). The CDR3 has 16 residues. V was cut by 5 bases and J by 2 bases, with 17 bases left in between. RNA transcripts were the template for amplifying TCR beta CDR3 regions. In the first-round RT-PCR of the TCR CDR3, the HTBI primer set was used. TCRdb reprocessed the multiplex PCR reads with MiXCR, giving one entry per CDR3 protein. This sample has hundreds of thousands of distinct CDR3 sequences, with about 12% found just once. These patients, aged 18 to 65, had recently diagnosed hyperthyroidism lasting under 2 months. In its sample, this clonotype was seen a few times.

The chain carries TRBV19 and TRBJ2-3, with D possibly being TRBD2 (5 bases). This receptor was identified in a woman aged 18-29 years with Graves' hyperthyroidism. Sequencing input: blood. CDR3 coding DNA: TGTGCCAGTAGTCCTCTCCCCCGGCGGGTCACAGATACGCAGTATTTT. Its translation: CASSPLPRRVTDTQYF.